This passage covers 12 T cell receptor beta chains from one sample sequenced in a study of T cell responses to AZD1222 COVID-19 vaccine. Here immunoSEQ multiplex PCR was the method, and the copy in TCRdb shows in-frame clones only, minus some. Among fewer than 200,000 clones listed, approximately 91% were seen once. Sequencing was performed on peripheral blood, taken on day 0 of AZD1222 vaccination. The receptors stem from an adult in good health.

This rearrangement joins TRBV18 to TRBJ1-1, with TRBD1 matching over 9 bases. V shed 6 bases, J shed 0 bases, and the junction held 14 bases outside the gene matches. The CDR3 is 18 residues long. CDR1 KGHSH and CDR2 LQKENI come from the germline V gene. For the CDR3, the DNA is TGTGCCAGCTCGGTCTTGGACAGGGGTAGAATGGTGAACACTGAAGCTTTCTTT. This translates into CASSVLDRGRMVNTEAFF.

The chain carries TRBV7-3 and TRBJ2-7; 11 bases match TRBD2. CDR3 size: 14 residues. Germline-derived CDR1 and CDR2 are SGHTA and FQGTGA. The ends lost 5 bases at V and 6 bases at J; junction bases unmatched: 6. The CDR3 coding sequence is TGTGCCAGCAGCCCCTCACTAGCGGGAGCCGAGCAGTACTTC. Amino acid sequence: CASSPSLAGAEQYF.

The V and J genes are TRBV6-5 and TRBJ2-7; the match to TRBD1 covers 7 bases. The V gene's germline CDR1 is MNHEY and CDR2 SVGAGI. The V and J ends lost 6 bases and 2 bases, in that order; junction bases with no gene match: 4. The CDR3 totals 13 residues. CDR3 in DNA: TGTGCCAGCAGCCGGGACAGTCCCTACGAGCAGTACTTC. Translation gives CASSRDSPYEQYF.

For the CDR3, the DNA is TGTGCCAGCAGCTTGGTCGAAGGGGTTCCCTACGAGCAGTACTTC. Protein product: CASSLVEGVPYEQYF. The chain has TRBV7-9 and TRBJ2-7, with D perhaps matching TRBD1 (5 bases). Germline V gene data show CDR1 as SEHNR and CDR2 as FQNEAQ (reference sequence). The CDR3 totals 15 residues. Trimming left V 3 bases short and J 2 bases short, with 14 bases between.

V is TRBV24-1 and J is TRBJ2-1; 9 bases line up with TRBD2. The germline CDR1 and CDR2 sequences are KGHDR and SFDVKD. V shed 8 bases and J 6 bases; nucleotides not matched to a gene: 7. The CDR3 is 14 amino acids. CDR3 in amino acids: CATTGLAGPNEQFF. CDR3 sequence (DNA): TGTGCCACCACGGGACTAGCTGGACCCAATGAGCAGTTCTTC.

The CDR3: CASRASGTGYGYTF. The DNA of the CDR3 is TGTGCCAGCAGAGCCTCCGGGACAGGGTATGGCTACACCTTC. V is TRBV6-5 and J is TRBJ1-2; 9 bases agree with TRBD1. Losses at the gene ends were 6 bases for V and 5 bases for J; bases not matched to a gene: 7. The CDR3 runs to 14 residues. Germline CDR1 is MNHEY and CDR2 is SVGAGI.

V usage is TRBV6-5 and J usage is TRBJ2-7; D gene unclear. Trimming took off 6 bases at V and 2 bases at J, with 11 bases between the two ends. Per germline, CDR1 MNHEY and CDR2 SVGAGI. The CDR3 covers 13 residues. CDR3 in DNA: TGTGCCAGCAGCCCCCGCGGAGCCTACGAGCAGTACTTC. It specifies CASSPRGAYEQYF.

CDR3 nucleotides: TGCAGCGTCCCCTCCTTGGCTAGCAATGAGCAGTTCTTC. This translates into CSVPSLASNEQFF. The chain has TRBV29-1 and TRBJ2-1, with D unresolved. V was clipped by 6 bases and J by 6 bases, with 15 bases between them. Germline V gene data show CDR1 as SQVTM and CDR2 as ANQGSEA. CDR3 length: 13 residues.

This clone was observed once. This chain links TRBV27 with TRBJ2-3; D is unresolved. V was trimmed by 6 bases and J by 0 bases, leaving 22 bases between them. CDR3 length: 18 residues. Germline V gene data show CDR1 as MNHEY and CDR2 as SMNVEV (reference sequence). DNA for the CDR3: TGTGCCAGCAGATTAAGATATAGTCTATCGACTAGCACAGATACGCAGTATTTT. Its protein product is CASRLRYSLSTSTDTQYF.

The J gene is TRBJ2-6, the V gene TRBV27; 9 positions match TRBD2. CDR1 and CDR2 from the germline V gene are MNHEY and SMNVEV (reference sequence). The CDR3 spans 20 residues. The trim removed 1 base at V and 0 bases at J, leaving 10 bases unmatched. Written as DNA, the CDR3 is TGTGCCAGCAGTTTATTGTTAGCGGGGGATTTGAGCTCTGGGGCCAACGTCCTGACTTTC. Its translation is CASSLLLAGDLSSGANVLTF. Full variable domain (missing parts from reference TRBV27 and TRBJ2-6): EAQVTQNPRYLITVTGKKLTVTCSQNMNHEYMSWYRQDPGLGLRQIYYSMNVEVTDKGDVPEGYKVSRKEKRNFPLILESPSPNQTSLYFCASSLLLAGDLSSGANVLTFGAGSRLTVL.

V is TRBV4-1 and J is TRBJ1-1; TRBD1 is a possible D gene (5 bases). The length of the CDR3 is 12 residues. CDR1 and CDR2 from the germline V gene are MGHRA and YSYEKL. V shed 5 bases and J shed 11 bases, with 15 bases lying between them. CDR3 nucleotide sequence: TGCGCCAGCAGCGGCAGGGAGGATAAGGCTTTCTTT. Translation gives CASSGREDKAFF.

The rearrangement uses TRBV4-1 and TRBJ2-3, with a tentative D call TRBD2 (6 bases). The CDR3 runs 14 residues. Germline values: CDR1 MGHRA, CDR2 YSYEKL. Trimming shortened V by 4 bases and J by 6 bases, and 14 bases separated the two germline ends. The CDR3 sequence: CASSPGEGGDTQYF. The CDR3 DNA follows: TGCGCCAGCAGCCCCGGAGAAGGAGGGGATACGCAGTATTTT.